This TCR beta chain was obtained from a study of blood T cell repertoires in COVID-19. Study in general: PBMCs, B-cell-depleted T cells, or T cells were the source of the cDNA or gDNA that made up the material.

The CDR3 spans 11 residues. Germline V lookup: CDR1 SQVTM, CDR2 ANQGSEA. Deletions cut 6 bases from V and 5 bases from J, with 10 bases between. This clone was detected once. Measured with immunoSEQ multiplex PCR; TCRdb has only the in-frame clones, and not every one. In the table there are about 210,000 clones, about four fifths of which are singletons. This chain joins TRBV29-1 and TRBJ1-2, with a weak D call TRBD1 (5 bases). Sequenced: PBMCs or T cells enriched from blood (not recorded which). The receptor comes from a woman aged 45 to 65 with acute COVID-19. CDR3 bases: TGCAGCGTCCGGCGGACATATGGCTACACCTTC. It specifies CSVRRTYGYTF.